This TCR beta chain originates from a study of blood T cell repertoires in COVID-19. Some clones are missing from TCRdb's copy, which holds only in-frame ones; the method was immunoSEQ multiplex PCR. The sample has around 430,000 clones, approximately 90% seen once; the top ten hold roughly a tenth. The germline CDR1 and CDR2 sequences are SEHNR and FQNEAQ (reference sequence). The CDR3 is 16 amino acids. V dropped 1 base and J dropped 2; count of bases not matched to a gene: 4. Participants were aged about 18 to 100 years from approximately 23 US areas. The TCR comes from a woman aged 45-59 years who had recovered from COVID-19. The sequenced material came from PBMCs or T cells enriched from blood (not recorded which). V is TRBV7-9 and J is TRBJ2-3; 9 bases fit TRBD2. In DNA form, the CDR3 reads TGTGCCAGCAGCTTAGTTGCGGGGGGGACCACAGATACGCAGTATTTT. It translates to CASSLVAGGTTDTQYF.